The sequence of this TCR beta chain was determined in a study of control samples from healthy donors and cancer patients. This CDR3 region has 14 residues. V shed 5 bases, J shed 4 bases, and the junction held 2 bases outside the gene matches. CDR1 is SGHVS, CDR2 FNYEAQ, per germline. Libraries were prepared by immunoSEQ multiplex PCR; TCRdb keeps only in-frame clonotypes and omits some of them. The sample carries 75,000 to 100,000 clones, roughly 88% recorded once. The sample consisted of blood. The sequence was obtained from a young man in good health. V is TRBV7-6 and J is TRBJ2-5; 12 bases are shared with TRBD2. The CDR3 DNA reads TGTGCCAGCAGCGCGGGACTAGCGGGAGAGACCCAGTACTTC. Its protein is CASSAGLAGETQYF.